This record concerns one TCR beta chain sequence. Its antigen is currently not known. No clone much larger than this one lies a single base away; base qualities are absent. These data originate in a study of blood T cell repertoires in COVID-19 (dated by TCRdb to the early 2020s). In the study overall: Collaborator samples came from the United States, Italy and Spain and covered acute and convalescent phases of COVID-19. The prospective study material was composed of cDNA or gDNA derived from T cells, B-cell-depleted T cells, or PBMCs. Deeply sampled blood TCRbeta repertoires from subjects exposed to, actively infected with, or recovered from COVID-19 were included in the dataset. The repertoires were made available in a free public database intended to serve as a resource for research on the immune response to SARS-CoV-2. Samples were obtained from the ongoing ImmuneRACE study (first 160 participants) and from approximately 1,200 subjects provided by 6 global collaborators. A de-identified subject ID, COVID-19 status, age in years and sex were almost always included in the sample metadata. Where available, HLA class I and class II types were obtained from metadata supplied by the sample provider rather than from assay-based typing. The investigation overall reported the following: The amount of clinical and demographic metadata varied by source and participant and was provided uncurated.

Enrolling through a virtual design, the prospective study's participants ranged in age from roughly 18 to 100 years and lived across approximately 25 United States geographic areas. In the prospective study, participants were assigned to cohorts based on the clinical history participants reported in a screening survey and a study questionnaire. Exposed participants had been in contact, within 2 weeks of entering the study, with a person who had a PCR-confirmed or clinician-diagnosed case of COVID-19. Mobile phlebotomists in the prospective study collected whole blood, serum and a nasopharyngeal or oropharyngeal swab from every participant. Over a 2-month period, participants in the prospective study had the option of providing additional blood draws and questionnaires. Before DNA extraction, prospective study blood samples were shipped either frozen or at room temperature. From the cysteine through the phenylalanine, the CDR3 covers 16 amino acids. The read is trimmed to its CDR3 DNA, 48 bases read in frame from base 1. A distance of 21 bases separates the germline ends of V and J, which lose 4 bases and 4 bases respectively. According to the germline V gene (reference sequence), CDR1 reads SGHKS and CDR2 reads YYEKEE.

TCRbeta CDR3 regions were amplified from genomic DNA by means of the immunoSEQ Assay, a bias-controlled multiplex PCR. As for the authors' bioinformatics: The number of nucleated cells in each sample was estimated from the amplification of reference gene primers within the assay. To quantify the absolute abundance of each unique TCRbeta CDR3 rearrangement, sequence reads were collapsed and filtered. For each sample, productive Simpson clonality was calculated as the square root of Simpson's diversity index over productive rearrangements. TCRdb took over this immuneACCESS table, retaining in-frame rearrangements with V and J assigned. Such tables are incomplete; in checked studies, under half of the missing clones stem from an unresolved V gene, and the remainder is unexplained. V, J and clone size are taken as reported in that table, and D and trimming were inferred from the DNA itself. Recorded for this sample are approximately 400,000 clones; just over 90% of them occurred a single time. Just over 0.85% of the sample is in the top ten clones.

Material for sequencing was PBMCs or T cells enriched from blood (not recorded which). The rearranged chain carries TRBV5-5 and TRBJ2-7; the D gene cannot be named for sure. The sequence was collected from a woman aged 40 to 50 who had been exposed to COVID-19. The DNA reads TGTGCCAGCAGCGCCAGGATAGATACTTTATCATACGAGCAGTACTTC. This sequence encodes CASSARIDTLSYEQYF. Beyond the CDR3, the reference TRBV5-5 and TRBJ2-7 genes provide the residues; the full variable domain reads: DAGVTQSPTHLIKTRGQQVTLRCSPISGHKSVSWYQQVLGQGPQFIFQYYEKEERGRGNFPDRFSARQFPNYSSELNVNALLLGDSALYLCASSARIDTLSYEQYFGPGTRLTVT.